The entry below describes one T cell receptor (beta chain). J gave up 7 bases and V 1 base, and 7 bases lay outside the gene matches. The CDR3 is 15 residues long. Germline V CDR1 and CDR2: SGHAT, FQDESV (reference sequence). The authors' processing: Amplification with reference gene primers provided the estimates of nucleated cell counts. Measured with immunoSEQ multiplex PCR; TCRdb has only the in-frame clones, and not every one. That table is the source of V, J and clone size, and D and trimming were worked out from the DNA. The data show 45,000 to 65,000 clones, 90% seen once. These data originate in a study of blood T cell repertoires in COVID-19. Study-level background: The analysed material was cDNA or gDNA that came from T cells, B-cell-depleted T cells, or PBMCs.

The sample was peripheral blood. The sequence came from a woman of 80 years or more with acute or convalescent COVID-19. The chain employs TRBV11-1 and TRBJ2-1; 7 bases are a match to TRBD2. CDR3 residues: CASSLGGGSRNEQFF. The CDR3 bases are TGTGCCAGCAGCTTAGGAGGCGGGAGCAGGAATGAGCAGTTCTTC.